The 23 T cell receptor beta chains below were found in one sample sequenced in a study of blood T cell repertoires in COVID-19. Clones were sequenced by immunoSEQ multiplex PCR, and TCRdb holds only the in-frame ones, with some missing. Of around 47,000 clones in the sample, 89% were seen once. Sequenced material: peripheral blood. These receptors originate from a man at least 80 years old with active or convalescent COVID-19.

The chain couples TRBV11-2 to TRBJ2-5; a possible D gene is TRBD1 (6 bases). The CDR3 contains 15 residues. The germline V and J ends were trimmed by 5 bases and 1 base, with 14 bases remaining between them. From germline, CDR1 is SGHAT and CDR2 FQNNGV. CDR3 in DNA: TGTGCCAGCAGCGCCCTCCGGACAGTCCAAGAGACCCAGTACTTC. The encoded protein is CASSALRTVQETQYF.

The V call is TRBV28, the J call TRBJ1-5, with D hard to call. Trimming shortened V by 3 bases and J by 9 bases, and 3 bases separated the two germline ends. This CDR3 is built from 10 residues. CDR1 is MDHEN, CDR2 SYDVKM, per germline. CDR3 protein: CASSFRPQHF. CDR3 in DNA: TGTGCCAGCAGTTTTCGGCCCCAGCATTTT.

The chain has TRBV6-5 and TRBJ2-2; 9 nucleotides align to TRBD1. Germline-derived CDR1 and CDR2 are MNHEY and SVGAGI. The CDR3 extends over 15 amino acids. J gave up 4 bases and V 7 bases, and 7 bases lay outside the gene matches. The CDR3 is CASKGQGISTGELFF. The CDR3 nucleotides read TGTGCCAGCAAGGGACAGGGTATTAGCACCGGGGAGCTGTTTTTT.

J is TRBJ2-5 and V is TRBV15; 9 bases align to TRBD1. The CDR3 has 15 residues. The V and J ends lost 4 bases and 1 base, in that order; junction bases with no gene match: 4. Looked up from germline, CDR1 is LNHNV and CDR2 is YYDKDF (reference sequence). CDR3 in DNA: TGTGCCACCAGCACGAAGGGACAGGGCCAAGAGACCCAGTACTTC. Encoded protein: CATSTKGQGQETQYF.

The V call is TRBV10-3, the J call TRBJ2-2, with D unresolved. The CDR3 has 12 amino acids. Germline lookup yields CDR1 ENHRY and CDR2 SYGVKD. V lost 3 bases and J lost 4, with 3 bases in between. This chain's CDR3 is CAISDGTGELFF. The DNA of the CDR3 is TGTGCCATCAGTGACGGCACCGGGGAGCTGTTTTTT.

The chain is built from TRBV5-3 and TRBJ1-2; tentative D call: TRBD1 (5 bases). TRBV5-3 is an ORF, and what it does is uncertain. This CDR3 region has 18 residues. V was cut by 4 bases and J by 8 bases, with 30 bases left in between. This CDR3 reads CARSNCEFVWGESGGYTF. CDR3 nucleotide sequence: TGTGCCAGAAGCAATTGTGAATTCGTTTGGGGGGAAAGTGGAGGCTACACCTTC.

The V call is TRBV18, the J call TRBJ1-2; no clear D gene. CDR3 length equals 17 residues. The germline gives CDR1 KGHSH, CDR2 LQKENI. The ends were cut back, 2 bases at V and 2 bases at J, with 18 bases in the middle. CDR3 sequence (DNA): TGTGCCAGCTCACCAAGAGGAGGTACGGGATGGAACTATGGCTACACCTTC. It yields the protein CASSPRGGTGWNYGYTF.

The CDR3 sequence is CASSGYPTGGSYEQYF. The CDR3 DNA reads TGTGCCAGCAGCGGTTACCCGACAGGGGGGTCCTACGAGCAGTACTTC. This chain connects TRBV5-4 to TRBJ2-7; 9 nucleotides align to TRBD1. Germline CDR1 is SGHNT and CDR2 is YYREEE (reference sequence). The J segment lost 1 base and the V segment lost 4 bases, leaving 9 bases of the junction unmatched. The CDR3 length is 16 residues. The entire variable domain, with the rest obtained from reference TRBV5-4 and TRBJ2-7, is as follows: ETGVTQSPTHLIKTRGQQVTLRCSSQSGHNTVSWYQQALGQGPQFIFQYYREEENGRGNFPPRFSGLQFPNYSSELNVNALELDDSALYLCASSGYPTGGSYEQYFGPGTRLTVT.

This sequence joins TRBV7-2 and TRBJ1-4; maybe TRBD1 (6 bases). Per the germline V gene, CDR1 is SGHTA and CDR2 is FQGNSA. CDR3 size: 13 residues. V dropped 7 bases and J dropped 1 base, with 7 bases sitting between them. The CDR3 loop is CASTQGTNEKLFF. The CDR3 DNA follows: TGTGCCAGCACACAGGGAACTAATGAAAAACTGTTTTTT.

This chain links TRBV28 with TRBJ1-2, with 7 bases lining up with TRBD1. V shed 6 bases and J 8 bases; nucleotides not matched to a gene: 9. Germline V gene data show CDR1 as MDHEN and CDR2 as SYDVKM. The CDR3 is 13 residues long. The CDR3 loop is CASRKSGQVGYTF. CDR3 bases: TGTGCCAGCAGAAAATCTGGACAGGTGGGCTACACCTTC.

V and J are TRBV19 and TRBJ1-2; D is perhaps TRBD1 (6 bases). Germline-derived CDR1 and CDR2 are LNHDA and SQIVND (reference sequence). This CDR3 is built from 11 residues. CDR3 sequence (DNA): TGTGCTGCCTCTAAACAGGGCCGGTACACCTTC. It is translated as CAASKQGRYTF.

Comment on this clone: The junction and the germline gene differ at one end; a read error may be behind it. In DNA, the CDR3 is TGTGTCAGCAGCTTAGAAAGGGGAGGAGATACGCAGTATTTT. Amino acid sequence: CVSSLERGGDTQYF. J is TRBJ2-3 and V is TRBV7-3; possibly TRBD2 for D (6 bases). The CDR3 is made up of 14 amino acids. In germline, CDR1 is SGHTA, CDR2 FQGTGA.

The chain couples TRBV4-3 to TRBJ1-2; perhaps TRBD1 as D (5 bases). CDR3 length: 16 amino acids. CDR1 and CDR2 from the germline V gene are LGHNA and YSLEER. Trimming pared 1 base from V and 5 bases from J, leaving 17 bases between. The CDR3 region is CASSQGSAGPTYGYTF. In DNA, the CDR3 is TGCGCCAGCAGCCAAGGTTCAGCGGGACCAACATATGGCTACACCTTC.

The CDR3 reads CASTTLGGYTDTQYF. CDR3 nucleotide sequence: TGTGCCAGCACGACATTAGGAGGGTACACAGATACGCAGTATTTT. The V call is TRBV28, the J call TRBJ2-3, with a tentative D call TRBD2 (6 bases). CDR1 and CDR2 (germline): MDHEN, SYDVKM. The V gene lost 7 bases and the J gene lost 2 bases, with 16 bases spanning the gap. This CDR3 has 15 residues.

The CDR3 DNA reads TGTGCCATCAGCCCCGGGCAGGGGGCGAAGGGGCAGTACTTC. It translates to CAISPGQGAKGQYF. The rearrangement uses TRBV10-3 and TRBJ2-7; 8 nucleotides line up with TRBD1. V was pared by 6 bases and J by 9 bases, with 13 bases of the junction left unmatched. CDR1 is ENHRY and CDR2 is SYGVKD in the germline V gene. The CDR3 is 14 amino acids.

Written as DNA, the CDR3 is TGTGCCATCAGTGACTCAGGGAGGGGAAACGAAAAACTGTTTTTT. Protein sequence: CAISDSGRGNEKLFF. This chain connects TRBV10-3 to TRBJ1-4, with D perhaps matching TRBD1 (5 bases). Germline V CDR1 and CDR2: ENHRY, SYGVKD. The CDR3 is 15 amino acids. Trimming left V 3 bases short and J 8 bases short, with 16 bases between.

CDR3 coding DNA: TGCGCCAGCAGCTTGGGGATACAGGGGGCGAACACCGGGGAGCTGTTTTTT. Its protein product is CASSLGIQGANTGELFF. The rearrangement links TRBV5-1 to TRBJ2-2, with 8 bases fitting TRBD1. After removal of 0 bases from V and 0 bases from J, the junction contained 4 bases not matched to a gene. The CDR3 covers 17 residues. Germline-derived CDR1 and CDR2 are SGHRS and YFSETQ.

This clone was picked up one time. The V gene is TRBV10-3, the J gene TRBJ1-3; D might be TRBD1 (5 bases). Germline assignment: CDR1 ENHRY and CDR2 SYGVKD. The CDR3 extends over 16 amino acids. V dropped 10 bases and J dropped 4 bases, with 23 bases sitting between them. This CDR3 reads CATRRGLASRGNTIYF. The CDR3 coding sequence is TGTGCCACCCGGCGGGGACTAGCCTCAAGGGGAAACACCATATATTTT.

The chain employs TRBV6-5 and TRBJ1-6; D gene uncertain. Trimming took off 6 bases at V and 8 bases at J, with 11 bases between the two ends. Germline V CDR1 and CDR2: MNHEY, SVGAGI. There are 13 residues in the CDR3. Here the CDR3 reads CASSLMRDSPLHF. The CDR3 nucleotides are TGTGCCAGCAGCTTGATGCGGGATTCACCCCTCCACTTT.

The chain couples TRBV10-3 to TRBJ1-6, with D tentatively TRBD1 (5 bases). This CDR3 has 15 residues. CDR1 and CDR2 from the germline V gene are ENHRY and SYGVKD. V lost 0 bases, J lost 10 bases, and 13 bases lay in between. The CDR3 sequence is CAISESTGERSPLHF. DNA of the CDR3: TGTGCCATCAGTGAGTCGACGGGGGAGCGCTCACCCCTCCACTTT.

The V call is TRBV18, the J call TRBJ1-2; 7 nucleotides match TRBD1. This CDR3 has 15 amino acids. V gave up 3 bases and J gave up 2 bases; unmatched junction bases: 6. CDR1 is KGHSH and CDR2 is LQKENI in the germline V gene. The CDR3 reads CASSPRQGQNYGYTF. The CDR3 DNA is TGTGCCAGCTCACCCCGACAGGGACAGAACTATGGCTACACCTTC.

This sequence joins TRBV27 and TRBJ1-2, with 7 nucleotides matching TRBD1. The CDR3 is 13 amino acids. J gave up 6 bases and V 3 bases, and 4 bases lay outside the gene matches. Looked up from germline, CDR1 is MNHEY and CDR2 is SMNVEV (reference sequence). The CDR3 spells CASSFRGEHGYTF. Written as DNA, the CDR3 is TGTGCCAGCAGTTTCAGGGGGGAGCATGGCTACACCTTC.

The V gene is TRBV27, the J gene TRBJ1-2; D is possibly TRBD1 (5 bases). This CDR3 has 14 amino acids. Germline-derived CDR1 and CDR2 are MNHEY and SMNVEV (reference sequence). V was shortened by 2 bases and J by 7 bases, with 14 bases between the two germline ends. The CDR3 protein is CASSLGRAESGYTF. For the CDR3, the DNA is TGTGCCAGCAGTTTAGGCAGGGCTGAAAGTGGCTACACCTTC.